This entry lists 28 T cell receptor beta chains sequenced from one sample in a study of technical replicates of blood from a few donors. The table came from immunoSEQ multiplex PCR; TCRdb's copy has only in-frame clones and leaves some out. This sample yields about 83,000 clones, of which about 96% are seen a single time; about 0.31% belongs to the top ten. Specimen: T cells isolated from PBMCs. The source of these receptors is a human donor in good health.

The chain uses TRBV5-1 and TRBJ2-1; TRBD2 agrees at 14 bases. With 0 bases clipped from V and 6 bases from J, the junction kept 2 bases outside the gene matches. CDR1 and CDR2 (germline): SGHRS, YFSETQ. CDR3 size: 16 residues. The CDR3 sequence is CASSLAGTSGSNEQFF. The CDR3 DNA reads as TGCGCCAGCAGCTTGGCCGGGACTAGCGGGAGCAATGAGCAGTTCTTC.

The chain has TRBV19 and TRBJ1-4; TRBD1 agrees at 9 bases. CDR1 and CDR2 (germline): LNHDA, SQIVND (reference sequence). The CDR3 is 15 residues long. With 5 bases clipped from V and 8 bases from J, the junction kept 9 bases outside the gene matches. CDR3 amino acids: CASSARYRGQEKLFF. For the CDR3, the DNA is TGTGCCAGTAGTGCCCGATACAGGGGGCAAGAAAAACTGTTTTTT.

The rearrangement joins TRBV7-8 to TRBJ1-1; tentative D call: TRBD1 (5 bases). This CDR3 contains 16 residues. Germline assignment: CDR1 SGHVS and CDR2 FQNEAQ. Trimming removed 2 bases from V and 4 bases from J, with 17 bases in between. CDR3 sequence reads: CASSLIFGRVSTEAFF. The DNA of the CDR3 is TGTGCCAGCAGCTTAATATTTGGCAGGGTGAGCACTGAAGCTTTCTTT.

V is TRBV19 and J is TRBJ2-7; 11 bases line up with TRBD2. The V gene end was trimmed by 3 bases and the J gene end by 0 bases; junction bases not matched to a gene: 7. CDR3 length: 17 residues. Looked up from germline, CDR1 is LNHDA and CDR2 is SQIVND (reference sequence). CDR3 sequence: CASSIGLAGPLSYEQYF. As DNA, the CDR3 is TGTGCCAGTAGTATTGGACTAGCGGGCCCTCTCTCCTACGAGCAGTACTTC.

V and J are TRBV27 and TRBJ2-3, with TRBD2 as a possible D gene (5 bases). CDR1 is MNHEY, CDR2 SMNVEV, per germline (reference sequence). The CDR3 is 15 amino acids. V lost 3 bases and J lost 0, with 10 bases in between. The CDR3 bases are TGTGCCAGCAGTTTCCGGGGAACTAGCACAGATACGCAGTATTTT. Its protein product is CASSFRGTSTDTQYF.

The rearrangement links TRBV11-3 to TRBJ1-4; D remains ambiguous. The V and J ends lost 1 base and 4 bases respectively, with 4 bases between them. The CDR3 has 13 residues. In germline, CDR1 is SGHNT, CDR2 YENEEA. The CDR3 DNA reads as TGTGCCAGCAGCTTAGCCTATAATGAAAAACTGTTTTTT. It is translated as CASSLAYNEKLFF.

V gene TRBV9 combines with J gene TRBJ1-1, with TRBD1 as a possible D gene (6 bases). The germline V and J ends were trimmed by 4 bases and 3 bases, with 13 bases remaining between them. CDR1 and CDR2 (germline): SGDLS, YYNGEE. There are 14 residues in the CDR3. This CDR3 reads CASSSGQWDTEAFF. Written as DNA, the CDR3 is TGTGCCAGCAGCAGTGGACAGTGGGACACTGAAGCTTTCTTT.

CDR3 coding DNA: TGTGCCACTGAGACATCGCCCTGGGCCTCCACTGAAGCTTTCTTT. Translating it yields CATETSPWASTEAFF. V is TRBV19 and J is TRBJ1-1; D is undetermined. The ends were cut back, 10 bases at V and 4 bases at J, with 22 bases in the middle. The germline V gene has CDR1 LNHDA and CDR2 SQIVND (reference sequence). The CDR3 is made up of 15 amino acids.

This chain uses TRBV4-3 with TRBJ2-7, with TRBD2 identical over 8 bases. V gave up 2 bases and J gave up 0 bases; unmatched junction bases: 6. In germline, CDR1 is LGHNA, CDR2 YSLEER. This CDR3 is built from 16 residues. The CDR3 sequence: CASSQTTSGSSYEQYF. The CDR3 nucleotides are TGCGCCAGCAGCCAAACCACTAGCGGTAGCTCCTACGAGCAGTACTTC.

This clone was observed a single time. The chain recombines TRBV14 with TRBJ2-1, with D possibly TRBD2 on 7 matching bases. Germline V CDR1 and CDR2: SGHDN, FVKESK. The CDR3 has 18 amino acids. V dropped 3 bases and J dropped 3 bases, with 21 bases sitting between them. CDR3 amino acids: CASSQASGAGVYYNEQFF. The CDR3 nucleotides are TGTGCCAGCAGCCAGGCTTCGGGGGCGGGAGTGTACTACAATGAGCAGTTCTTC.

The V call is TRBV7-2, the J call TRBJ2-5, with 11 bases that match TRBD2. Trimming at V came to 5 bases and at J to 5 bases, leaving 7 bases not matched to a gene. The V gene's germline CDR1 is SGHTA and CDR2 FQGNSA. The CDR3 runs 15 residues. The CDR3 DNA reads TGTGCCAGCAGCAAGACTAGCGGGATTGGGGAGACCCAGTACTTC. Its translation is CASSKTSGIGETQYF.

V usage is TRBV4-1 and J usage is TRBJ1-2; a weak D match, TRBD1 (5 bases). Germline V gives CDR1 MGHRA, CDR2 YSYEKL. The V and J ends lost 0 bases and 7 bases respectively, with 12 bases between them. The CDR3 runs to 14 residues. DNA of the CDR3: TGCGCCAGCAGCCAAGATCAGGGAAACGGTGGCTACACCTTC. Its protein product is CASSQDQGNGGYTF.

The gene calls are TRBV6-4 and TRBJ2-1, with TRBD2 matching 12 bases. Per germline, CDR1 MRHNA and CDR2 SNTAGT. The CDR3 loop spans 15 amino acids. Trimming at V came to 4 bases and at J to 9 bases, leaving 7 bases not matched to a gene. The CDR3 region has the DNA TGTGCCAGCAGTGTTGAGACTAGCGGGAGTTTTGAGCAGTTCTTC. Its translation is CASSVETSGSFEQFF.

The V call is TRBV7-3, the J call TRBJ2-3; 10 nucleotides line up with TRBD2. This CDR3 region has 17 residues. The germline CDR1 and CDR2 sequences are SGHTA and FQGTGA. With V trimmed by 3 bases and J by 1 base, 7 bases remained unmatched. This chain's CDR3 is CASSFYSGTSGTDTQYF. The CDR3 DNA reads TGTGCCAGCAGCTTCTACTCCGGGACTAGCGGCACAGATACGCAGTATTTT.

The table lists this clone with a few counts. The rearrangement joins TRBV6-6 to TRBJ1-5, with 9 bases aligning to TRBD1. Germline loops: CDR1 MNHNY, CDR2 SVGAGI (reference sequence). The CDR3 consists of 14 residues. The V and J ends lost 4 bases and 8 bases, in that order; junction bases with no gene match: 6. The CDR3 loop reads CASSLGQGRKPQHF. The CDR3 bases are TGTGCCAGCAGTTTAGGACAGGGGAGGAAGCCCCAGCATTTT.

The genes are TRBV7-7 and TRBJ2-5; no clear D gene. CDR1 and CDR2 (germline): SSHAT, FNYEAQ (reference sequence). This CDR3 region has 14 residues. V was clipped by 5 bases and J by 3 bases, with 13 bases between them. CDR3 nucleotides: TGTGCCAGCAGCCACCCCCCCGGTGAAGAGACCCAGTACTTC. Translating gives CASSHPPGEETQYF.

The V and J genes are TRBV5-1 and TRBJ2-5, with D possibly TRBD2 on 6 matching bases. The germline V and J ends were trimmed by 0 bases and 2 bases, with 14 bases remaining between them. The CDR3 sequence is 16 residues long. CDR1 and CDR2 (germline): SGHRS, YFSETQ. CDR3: CASSLAVAVGQETQYF. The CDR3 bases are TGCGCCAGCAGCTTGGCGGTAGCGGTGGGTCAAGAGACCCAGTACTTC.

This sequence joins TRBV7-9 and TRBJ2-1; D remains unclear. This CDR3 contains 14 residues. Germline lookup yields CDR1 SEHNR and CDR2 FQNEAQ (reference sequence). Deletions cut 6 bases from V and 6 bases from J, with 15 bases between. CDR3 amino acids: CASRAQSQVNEQFF. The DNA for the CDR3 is TGTGCCAGCAGGGCCCAGTCTCAGGTCAATGAGCAGTTCTTC.

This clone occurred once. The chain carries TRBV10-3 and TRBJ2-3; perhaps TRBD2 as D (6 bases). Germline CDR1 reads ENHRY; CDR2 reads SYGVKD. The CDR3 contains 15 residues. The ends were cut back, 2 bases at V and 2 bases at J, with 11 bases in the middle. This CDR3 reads CAISETGVTTDTQYF. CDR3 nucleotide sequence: TGTGCCATCAGTGAGACGGGGGTAACCACAGATACGCAGTATTTT.

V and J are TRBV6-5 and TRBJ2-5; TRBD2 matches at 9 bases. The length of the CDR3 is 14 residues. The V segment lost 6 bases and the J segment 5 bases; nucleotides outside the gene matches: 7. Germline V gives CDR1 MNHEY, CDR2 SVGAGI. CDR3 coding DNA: TGTGCCAGCAGCCAGGGACTAGCTGTCGAGACCCAGTACTTC. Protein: CASSQGLAVETQYF.

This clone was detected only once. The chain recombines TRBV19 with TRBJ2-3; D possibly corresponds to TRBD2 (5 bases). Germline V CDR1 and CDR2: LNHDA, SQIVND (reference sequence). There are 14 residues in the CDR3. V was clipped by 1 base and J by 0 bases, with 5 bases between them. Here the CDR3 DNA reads TGTGCCAGTAGTATAGGCGGGAGCACAGATACGCAGTATTTT. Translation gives CASSIGGSTDTQYF. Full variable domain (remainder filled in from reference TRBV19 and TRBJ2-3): DGGITQSPKYLFRKEGQNVTLSCEQNLNHDAMYWYRQDPGQGLRLIYYSQIVNDFQKGDIAEGYSVSREKKESFPLTVTSAQKNPTAFYLCASSIGGSTDTQYFGPGTRLTVL.

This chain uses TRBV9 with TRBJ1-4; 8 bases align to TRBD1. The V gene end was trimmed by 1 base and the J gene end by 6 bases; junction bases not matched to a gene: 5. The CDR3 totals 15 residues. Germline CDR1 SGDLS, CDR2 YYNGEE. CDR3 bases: TGTGCCAGCAGCGTATCAGGGGGCGGGTATGAAAAACTGTTTTTT. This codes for CASSVSGGGYEKLFF. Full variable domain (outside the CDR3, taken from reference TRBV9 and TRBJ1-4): DSGVTQTPKHLITATGQRVTLRCSPRSGDLSVYWYQQSLDQGLQFLIQYYNGEERAKGNILERFSAQQFPDLHSELNLSSLELGDSALYFCASSVSGGGYEKLFFGSGTQLSVL.

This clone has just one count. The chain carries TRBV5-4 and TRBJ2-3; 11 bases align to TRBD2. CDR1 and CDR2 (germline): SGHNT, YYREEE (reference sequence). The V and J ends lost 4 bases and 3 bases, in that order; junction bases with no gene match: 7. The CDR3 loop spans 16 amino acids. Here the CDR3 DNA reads TGTGCCAGCAGCAGTTTACTAGCGGGAGTAACAGATACGCAGTATTTT. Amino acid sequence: CASSSLLAGVTDTQYF.

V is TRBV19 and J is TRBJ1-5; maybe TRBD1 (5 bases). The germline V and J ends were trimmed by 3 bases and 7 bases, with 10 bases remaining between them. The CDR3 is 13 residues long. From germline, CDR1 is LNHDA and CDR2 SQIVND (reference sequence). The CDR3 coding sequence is TGTGCCAGTAGTATTATTGGGGGGCAGCCCCAGCATTTT. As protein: CASSIIGGQPQHF.

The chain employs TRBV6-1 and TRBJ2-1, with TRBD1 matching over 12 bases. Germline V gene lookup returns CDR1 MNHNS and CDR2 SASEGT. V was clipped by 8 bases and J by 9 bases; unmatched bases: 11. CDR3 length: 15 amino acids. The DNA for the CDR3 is TGTGCCAGCCTAGAACGGGACAGGGGGCTCGGTGAGCAGTTCTTC. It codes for CASLERDRGLGEQFF.

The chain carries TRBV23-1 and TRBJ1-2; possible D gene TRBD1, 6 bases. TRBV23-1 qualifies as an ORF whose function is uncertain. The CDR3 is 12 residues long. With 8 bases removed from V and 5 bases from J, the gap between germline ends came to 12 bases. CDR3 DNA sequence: TGCGCCAGCCTTACAGGGTTTTATGGCTACACCTTC. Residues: CASLTGFYGYTF.

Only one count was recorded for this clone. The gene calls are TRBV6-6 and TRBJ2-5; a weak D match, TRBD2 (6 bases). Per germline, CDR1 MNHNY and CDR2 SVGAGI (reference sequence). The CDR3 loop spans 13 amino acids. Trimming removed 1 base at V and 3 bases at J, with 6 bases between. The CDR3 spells CASSYWGEETQYF. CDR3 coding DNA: TGTGCCAGCAGTTACTGGGGGGAAGAGACCCAGTACTTC.

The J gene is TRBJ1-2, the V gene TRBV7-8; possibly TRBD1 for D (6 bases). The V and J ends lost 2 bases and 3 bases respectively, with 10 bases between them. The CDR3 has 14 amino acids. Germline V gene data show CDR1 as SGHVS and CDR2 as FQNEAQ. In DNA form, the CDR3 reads TGTGCCAGCAGCTTACAATCAGGGGACTATGGCTACACCTTC. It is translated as CASSLQSGDYGYTF.